This paragraph covers one TCR beta chain sequence. The data were obtained in a study of CDR3 diversity in severe acne. V lost 3 bases, J lost 3 bases, and 7 bases stayed unmatched. CDR1 is SQVTM and CDR2 is ANQGSEA in the germline V gene. There are 14 residues in the CDR3. Each CDR3 protein gets one entry after TCRdb re-called the PCR reads with MiXCR. The sample includes about 90,000 distinct CDR3 sequences, about 53% of them seen just once. The rearrangement joins TRBV29-1 to TRBJ2-5; 7 bases match TRBD1. This receptor was identified in a male donor with severe acne vulgaris. Sequences were obtained from blood. The CDR3 region has the DNA TGCAGCGTTGATGAGGGACAGCCAAAAGAGACCCAGTACTTC. This gives the protein CSVDEGQPKETQYF. Full variable domain (remainder filled in from reference TRBV29-1 and TRBJ2-5): SAVISQKPSRDICQRGTSLTIQCQVDSQVTMMFWYRQQPGQSLTLIATANQGSEATYESGFVIDKFPISRPNLTFSTLTVSNMSPEDSSIYLCSVDEGQPKETQYFGPGTRLLVL.